The T cell receptor (beta chain) described here comes from a study of graft-versus-host responses after intestinal transplantation. Libraries were prepared by immunoSEQ multiplex PCR; TCRdb keeps only in-frame clonotypes and omits some of them. The top ten hold roughly 16% of the sample, which has more than 9,000 clones, more than 90% seen once. Concerning this clone: At one boundary the junction diverges from the germline segment, which might be a read error.

Germline V gene sequence: CDR1 MRHNA, CDR2 SNTAGT. CDR3 length: 10 residues. The origin of this receptor is a human patient who received an intestinal transplant, so some T cells may come from the graft donor. The chain recombines TRBV6-4 with TRBJ2-7; D is unclear. The sample here was bone marrow, taken about 530 days after intestinal transplantation. The CDR3 DNA reads TGTGCCAGCAGTGACTCGAAGGCGGACTTC. The encoded protein is CASSDSKADF.